This TCR beta chain was sequenced during a study of tumor-infiltrating lymphocytes in primary liver carcinoma. From around 18-30 mg of unsorted bulk tissue, DNA and RNA were co-extracted together. This clonotype has just one count. An end of the junction differs from the germline gene, which may be a read error. Researchers generated TCR beta cDNA from 500 ng of total RNA, relying on a constant-region primer. Library construction for TCR beta comprised three nested multiplex PCR rounds performed with slightly modified ARM-PCR. Via MiXCR, TCRdb re-called the multiplex PCR reads, giving one row per CDR3 protein. This sample has about 78,000 distinct CDR3 sequences, with about two thirds found just once. This TCR was recovered from a woman aged 55-69 years with primary liver carcinoma and hepatitis B virus infection. Source material: liver tumor tissue from sampling region 4. Subset here: tumor region T4, right-lateral pole.

The CDR3 loop reads CAVSRTSRRVDEQYF. The CDR3 DNA reads as TGTGCCGTCAGTCGGACTAGCCGGAGGGTCGACGAGCAGTACTTC. The rearrangement uses TRBV10-3 and TRBJ2-7; TRBD2 aligns across 8 bases. This CDR3 comprises 15 residues. CDR1 ENHRY and CDR2 SYGVKD come from the germline V gene.